Listed below are T cell receptor beta chains from one sample, sequenced in a study of T cells in Graves' hyperthyroidism and ophthalmopathy. TCRdb used MiXCR to reprocess the multiplex PCR reads, holding one entry per CDR3 protein. This repertoire shows 270,000 or so distinct CDR3 sequences, roughly 15% found once; its top ten account for around 30%. Specimen: blood. These receptors came from a woman aged 50 to 60 with Graves' hyperthyroidism that later progressed to Graves' ophthalmopathy. The CDR3 runs from the conserved cysteine through the conserved F or W. Size tells how often a clone was seen (once, few, many) or the class of an expanded clone, and some rows leave it out.

j_gene	abundance	v_gene	CDR3aa
TRBJ2-3	-	TRBV30	CAWSGPHTQYF
TRBJ2-1	many	TRBV7-8	CASSLGLASYNEQFF
TRBJ2-1	-	TRBV2	CASGAGLAGFF
TRBJ2-1	-	TRBV19	CASSIEAGRYNEQFF
TRBJ1-2	many	TRBV5-1	CASSLEEFYGYTF
TRBJ1-1	many	TRBV6-5	CASSYGGQGGTEAFF
TRBJ2-1	few	TRBV15	CATSGGHMSNEQFF
TRBJ2-7	many	TRBV20-1	CSAEARRNLEQYF
TRBJ2-5	many	TRBV6-5	CASSYMETQYF
TRBJ2-1	few	TRBV20-1	CSWTSGRVSYNEQFF
TRBJ2-3	few	TRBV6-1	CATGGSAEDTQYF
TRBJ2-2	many	TRBV6-1	CASSESTITGELFF
TRBJ2-2	many	TRBV24-1	CATSDAWEGELFF
TRBJ2-2	few	TRBV7-8	CASIHRRTGLTGELFF
TRBJ1-2	few	TRBV27	CASSTRGMKDGYTF
TRBJ1-1	few	TRBV6-2/TRBV6-3	CASTHPGRGRRNTEAFF
TRBJ2-1	once	TRBV6-2/TRBV6-3	CATLGAGGYNEQFF
TRBJ1-2	-	TRBV15	CATSRPFGGSGYGYTF
TRBJ1-2	many	TRBV3-1	CASSQATGGYGYTF
TRBJ2-3	few	TRBV29-1	CSVHPEGLWGTDTQYF
TRBJ1-2	many	TRBV9	CASSQWGSGGYTF
TRBJ1-5	many	TRBV5-1	CASSTRPGGDQPQHF
TRBJ2-2	many	TRBV7-8	CASSLGGGVTGELFF
TRBJ2-1	-	TRBV3-1	CASSPYPKESYNEQFF
TRBJ2-1	many	TRBV12-3/TRBV12-4	CASNKPGTSVYNEQFF
TRBJ1-4	many	TRBV5-1	CASSHSGTLYEKLFF
TRBJ1-5	many	TRBV18	CASSPPSNQPQHF
TRBJ2-1	-	TRBV9	CASSGRETSRYNEQFF
TRBJ2-1	many	TRBV11-2	CAIQRVVSSYNEQFF
TRBJ1-1	many	TRBV5-1	CASSEGAGAEAFF
TRBJ2-7	many	TRBV15	CATSRDRRGHYEQYF
TRBJ2-1	many	TRBV12-3/TRBV12-4	CASSARLEDEQFF
TRBJ2-3	many	TRBV20-1	CSANRPQVTDTQYF
TRBJ2-5	many	TRBV7-7	CASSPDRAKTQYF
TRBJ2-1	many	TRBV5-1	CASSLGGSHSYNEQFF
TRBJ1-1	-	TRBV19	CASRRGWMNTEAFF
TRBJ1-5	many	TRBV5-1	CASSLGDRGQPQHF
TRBJ2-7	many	TRBV30	CAWAGGYEQYF
TRBJ2-6	many	TRBV6-1	CASSAGERANVLTF
TRBJ2-2	few	TRBV7-3	CASSPGQGNTGELFF
TRBJ2-1	many	TRBV11-3	CASTLLVRQLDEQFF
TRBJ2-4	many	TRBV30	CAWSGGGLAKNIQYF
TRBJ1-1	few	TRBV18	CASSPLPGTGRAEAFF
TRBJ2-3	few	TRBV4-1	CASSQEVAGGRDTQYF
TRBJ2-4	many	TRBV2	CASSDDLAKNIQYF
TRBJ2-7	many	TRBV7-8	CASSSDPLSYEQYF
TRBJ1-2	-	TRBV2	CASGGQIYGYTF